The 26 T cell receptor beta chains listed next were all sequenced from one sample in a study of T-cell memory formation after mild COVID-19. MiXCR, applied by TCRdb to the 5' RACE reads, yields one record per CDR3 protein. The profile covers fewer than 60,000 distinct CDR3 sequences, with about a quarter appearing a single time and 40% to 45% taken by the ten largest. The sequenced sample consisted of PBMCs or a T cell subset sorted from them (not recorded which). These receptors were collected from a man aged 18 to 30 who had mild COVID-19 (a few samples of this study predate the infection). Cell type and time point are not known.

The chain joins TRBV6-2 or TRBV6-3 to TRBJ2-1; 11 nucleotides line up with TRBD1. CDR1 and CDR2 from the germline V gene are MNHEY and SVGEGT. V lost 7 bases to trimming and J lost 3 bases; unmatched junction nucleotides: 5. There are 15 residues in the CDR3. The CDR3 sequence: CASNTGTGGYNEQFF. The CDR3 nucleotides are TGTGCCAGCAATACCGGGACAGGGGGCTACAATGAGCAGTTCTTC.

V and J are TRBV11-2 and TRBJ2-5, with D tentatively TRBD1 (6 bases). This CDR3 has 14 residues. The V gene's germline CDR1 is SGHAT and CDR2 FQNNGV. V was clipped by 1 base and J by 5 bases, with 11 bases between them. CDR3 nucleotide sequence: TGTGCCAGCAGCTTAGTTGGGGGCTTGGAGACCCAGTACTTC. It specifies CASSLVGGLETQYF.

This clonotype has just a few counts. V usage is TRBV12-3 or TRBV12-4 and J usage is TRBJ2-3, with D unresolved. The CDR3 covers 12 residues. Trimming shortened V by 6 bases and J by 0 bases, and 4 bases separated the two germline ends. CDR3 in DNA: TGTGCCAGCAGGGTCAGCACAGATACGCAGTATTTT. It yields the protein CASRVSTDTQYF.

This chain connects TRBV29-1 to TRBJ2-3; no definite D call. Germline CDR1 SQVTM, CDR2 ANQGSEA. V lost 7 bases and J 6 bases, leaving 17 bases between the germline ends. The CDR3 is 13 residues long. CDR3 residues: CSATPFSVDTQYF. The CDR3 coding sequence is TGCAGCGCAACCCCCTTCTCCGTGGATACGCAGTATTTT.

This chain joins TRBV12-3 or TRBV12-4 and TRBJ2-5, with D possibly being TRBD1 or TRBD2 (7 bases each). CDR3 length equals 13 residues. Trimming cost V 5 bases and J 5 bases, with 12 bases left between them. The CDR3 loop reads CASSPQGGETQYF. Written as DNA, the CDR3 is TGTGCCAGCAGTCCCCAGGGGGGGGAGACCCAGTACTTC.

The chain has TRBV7-9 and TRBJ2-7, with TRBD1 identical over 7 bases. The CDR3 loop spans 12 amino acids. Germline lookup yields CDR1 SEHNR and CDR2 FQNEAQ (reference sequence). V shed 6 bases and J 6 bases; nucleotides not matched to a gene: 5. The CDR3 spells CASSSNRGEQYF. DNA of the CDR3: TGTGCCAGCAGTTCCAACAGGGGCGAGCAGTACTTC.

This chain connects TRBV5-8 to TRBJ2-3; 8 bases are a match to TRBD2. The ends lost 3 bases at V and 1 base at J; junction bases unmatched: 10. The V gene's germline CDR1 is SGHTS and CDR2 YDEGEE. This CDR3 region has 17 residues. In DNA, the CDR3 is TGTGCCAGCAGCTCCTCGGGAGGGCCCGAACGCACAGATACGCAGTATTTT. Translating it yields CASSSSGGPERTDTQYF.

A few counts support this clonotype. The CDR3 DNA sequence: TGTGCCAGCAGGTGGGGCGACTACTACGAGCAGTACTTC. Translation: CASRWGDYYEQYF. The chain links TRBV5-5 to TRBJ2-7; TRBD1 or TRBD2 may be the D gene (5 bases each). CDR1 and CDR2 from the germline V gene are SGHKS and YYEKEE (reference sequence). The CDR3 has 13 amino acids. V lost 5 bases and J lost 3, with 12 bases in between.

The J gene is TRBJ2-2, the V gene TRBV3-1; no definite D call. V gave up 3 bases and J gave up 8 bases, with 16 bases separating them. This CDR3 comprises 15 residues. Germline V lookup: CDR1 LGHDT, CDR2 YNNKEL (reference sequence). DNA for the CDR3: TGTGCCAGCAGCCATTCGACTTTTACCGAGGGGGAGCTGTTTTTT. Translation: CASSHSTFTEGELFF.

This chain links TRBV13 with TRBJ2-5; D is uncertain. The CDR3 extends over 11 amino acids. Germline V gives CDR1 PRHDT, CDR2 FYEKMQ (reference sequence). Trimming removed 3 bases from V and 1 base from J, with 0 bases in between. The CDR3: CASSFQETQYF. The CDR3 bases are TGTGCCAGCAGCTTCCAAGAGACCCAGTACTTC. Looking up the rest from reference TRBV13 and TRBJ2-5 gives the full variable domain: AAGVIQSPRHLIKEKRETATLKCYPIPRHDTVYWYQQGPGQDPQFLISFYEKMQSDKGSIPDRFSAQQFSDYHSELNMSSLELGDSALYFCASSFQETQYFGPGTRLLVL.

The chain combines TRBV9 with TRBJ1-5, with D maybe TRBD1 (6 bases). Germline CDR1 reads SGDLS; CDR2 reads YYNGEE. V dropped 3 bases and J dropped 4 bases, with 14 bases sitting between them. The CDR3 loop spans 15 amino acids. CDR3 in amino acids: CASSGSRDKNQPQHF. CDR3 nucleotides: TGTGCCAGCAGCGGATCCCGGGACAAAAATCAGCCCCAGCATTTT.

The chain uses TRBV18 and TRBJ2-6; 7 bases are a match to TRBD2. The CDR3 covers 20 residues. CDR1 and CDR2 from the germline V gene are KGHSH and LQKENI. V was pared by 1 base and J by 0 bases, with 12 bases of the junction left unmatched. CDR3 nucleotides: TGTGCCAGCTCACCACTGTCGTGGGCGGGAGCCCCCTCTGGGGCCAACGTCCTGACTTTC. Translation: CASSPLSWAGAPSGANVLTF.

This chain links TRBV6-8 with TRBJ2-2; possibly TRBD2 for D (5 bases). Per germline, CDR1 MNHGY and CDR2 SAAAGT. CDR3 length equals 18 residues. Trimming took 1 base from V and 5 from J, leaving 20 bases between them. In DNA form, the CDR3 reads TGTGCCAGCAGTTACTTCAGGCACACCGGGAACCCAACCGGGGAGCTGTTTTTT. Translation gives CASSYFRHTGNPTGELFF.

This clonotype turned up a few times. The V and J genes are TRBV20-1 and TRBJ1-1, with 8 positions matching TRBD1. The CDR3 loop spans 15 amino acids. With 5 bases clipped from V and 2 bases from J, the junction kept 10 bases outside the gene matches. Germline V CDR1 and CDR2: DFQATT, SNEGSKA (reference sequence). The CDR3 loop is CSALPADRENTEAFF. The DNA for the CDR3 is TGCAGTGCTTTGCCTGCGGACAGGGAAAACACTGAAGCTTTCTTT.

The chain recombines TRBV6-5 with TRBJ1-2; tentatively, D is TRBD1 (5 bases). In germline, CDR1 is MNHEY, CDR2 SVGAGI. This CDR3 has 17 amino acids. V was clipped by 2 bases and J by 4 bases, with 20 bases between them. The CDR3 loop reads CASSYPTGLRGGYGYTF. DNA for the CDR3: TGTGCCAGCAGTTACCCGACGGGACTTCGGGGGGGCTATGGCTACACCTTC.

The gene calls are TRBV3-1 and TRBJ2-7; the D gene is possibly TRBD2 (6 bases). Germline lookup yields CDR1 LGHDT and CDR2 YNNKEL (reference sequence). The CDR3 extends over 14 amino acids. Trimming left V 4 bases short and J 2 bases short, with 12 bases between. CDR3 sequence reads: CASSRYPGAYEQYF. The DNA of the CDR3 is TGTGCCAGCAGCCGCTACCCGGGGGCCTACGAGCAGTACTTC.

In this sample, this clonotype turned up a few times. The CDR3 loop is CASSRAGGRTDTQYF. The CDR3, as DNA: TGTGCCAGCAGCAGAGCGGGGGGGCGGACAGATACGCAGTATTTT. The chain has TRBV6-5 and TRBJ2-3, with 10 bases aligning to TRBD2. This CDR3 is built from 15 residues. Per germline, CDR1 MNHEY and CDR2 SVGAGI. Trimming took 6 bases from V and 3 from J; bases not matched to a gene: 6.

V and J are TRBV2 and TRBJ1-2, with a weak D call TRBD1 (6 bases). V lost 5 bases, J lost 2 bases, and 9 bases lay in between. Germline CDR1 reads SNHLY; CDR2 reads FYNNEI. The CDR3 contains 13 residues. CDR3 DNA sequence: TGTGCCAGCAGTCGGACAGAGAACTATGGCTACACCTTC. Translation: CASSRTENYGYTF.

The chain has TRBV7-9 and TRBJ1-2; TRBD1 is a possible D gene (5 bases). The germline V gene encodes CDR1 SEHNR and CDR2 FQNEAQ (reference sequence). The CDR3 is made up of 15 amino acids. V gave up 4 bases and J gave up 4 bases, with 16 bases separating them. The CDR3 bases are TGTGCCAGCAGCTCCGAGACAGAAGTAATCTATGGCTACACCTTC. Translation gives CASSSETEVIYGYTF.

The genes are TRBV20-1 and TRBJ2-7; D remains ambiguous. The CDR3 totals 13 residues. Germline CDR1 and CDR2: DFQATT and SNEGSKA (reference sequence). Trimming removed 5 bases from V and 4 bases from J, with 15 bases in between. This CDR3 reads CSAYGPGAYEQYF. In DNA, the CDR3 is TGCAGTGCTTATGGACCGGGCGCTTACGAGCAGTACTTC.

This clonotype came up a few times. V and J are TRBV6-2 or TRBV6-3 and TRBJ2-7; D call uncertain. V lost 3 bases and J lost 7, with 10 bases in between. CDR3 length equals 12 residues. Germline assignment: CDR1 MNHEY and CDR2 SVGEGT. The CDR3 sequence: CASSYRHGEQYF. The CDR3 DNA reads TGTGCCAGCAGTTATCGCCATGGGGAGCAGTACTTC.

This clonotype was picked up a small number of times. This chain uses TRBV29-1 with TRBJ2-1; 8 nucleotides align to TRBD1. Unmatched junction bases numbered 6, after V lost 3 bases and J lost 5 bases. Per germline, CDR1 SQVTM and CDR2 ANQGSEA. This CDR3 is built from 14 residues. Here the CDR3 reads CSVEGRGQDNEQFF. The CDR3 DNA sequence: TGCAGCGTTGAGGGCAGGGGGCAAGACAATGAGCAGTTCTTC.

This clonotype was seen many times. J is TRBJ2-3 and V is TRBV5-1, with unresolved D. Germline V gene sequence: CDR1 SGHRS, CDR2 YFSETQ. CDR3 size: 13 residues. The V and J ends lost 5 bases and 0 bases respectively, with 7 bases between them. CDR3 in DNA: TGCGCCAGCAGGTCGGACAGCACAGATACGCAGTATTTT. It is translated as CASRSDSTDTQYF. The whole variable domain, remainder taken from reference TRBV5-1 and TRBJ2-3, is KAGVTQTPRYLIKTRGQQVTLSCSPISGHRSVSWYQQTPGQGLQFLFEYFSETQRNKGNFPGRFSGRQFSNSRSEMNVSTLELGDSALYLCASRSDSTDTQYFGPGTRLTVL.

This clonotype was recorded a few times. This chain joins TRBV7-6 and TRBJ2-7; D remains ambiguous. CDR1 SGHVS and CDR2 FNYEAQ come from the germline V gene. V was shortened by 0 bases and J by 7 bases, with 10 bases between the two germline ends. The CDR3 sequence is 13 residues long. CDR3 sequence: CASSLAVDREQYV. CDR3 sequence (DNA): TGTGCCAGCAGCTTAGCTGTGGATAGAGAGCAGTACGTC.

The genes are TRBV20-1 and TRBJ2-7; 7 bases align to TRBD2. Germline V CDR1 and CDR2: DFQATT, SNEGSKA (reference sequence). V gave up 0 bases and J gave up 1 base; unmatched junction bases: 6. The CDR3 is 15 residues long. For the CDR3, the DNA is TGCAGTGCTAGAGATCCTAGCGGAGAGTCCTACGAGCAGTACGTC. It yields the protein CSARDPSGESYEQYV.

This clonotype has just a few counts. J is TRBJ2-3 and V is TRBV6-2 or TRBV6-3, with 8 bases aligning to TRBD2. Germline V gives CDR1 MNHEY, CDR2 SVGEGT. V lost 3 bases and J lost 6; bases outside the gene matches: 5. The CDR3 totals 14 residues. The CDR3 spells CASSYRGGPDTQYF. CDR3 DNA: TGTGCCAGCAGTTATCGGGGGGGGCCCGATACGCAGTATTTT.